This T cell receptor (beta chain) was documented in a study of blood T cells in healthy people across ages. Overall study context: Template switching retrieved approximately one barcoded beta molecule for each two T cells. Study observations and caveats: Per million T cells, the diversity of TCR beta decreased roughly linearly as age advanced. Both higher diversity and more naive CD4+ cells marked long-lived donors when set against aged donors.

CDR3 length: 15 residues. In germline, CDR1 is DFQATT, CDR2 SNEGSKA (reference sequence). Trimming removed 6 bases at V and 9 bases at J, with 24 bases between. Combining a sample-barcoded 5' primer with a J-beta primer mix, a second PCR ran for roughly 6 to 12 cycles. TCRdb reanalysed the 5' RACE reads using MiXCR and keeps one entry per CDR3 protein. The data hold around 1,700,000 distinct CDR3 sequences, with 28% observed a single time. The people who gave samples were healthy Caucasians from Russia, aged roughly 6 to 100. Notes on this clonotype: As yet, its antigen is unknown.

The sequenced sample was blood. This chain uses TRBV20-1 with TRBJ2-1; D possibly matches TRBD1 or TRBD2 (5 bases each). This receptor was identified in a woman aged 30 to 39 in good health. Written as DNA, the CDR3 is TGCAGTGCGCCACACCCGGGACCGAAGGTGGGTGAGCAGTTCTTC. Protein sequence: CSAPHPGPKVGEQFF.